Sequencing of this T cell receptor beta chain was carried out in a study of OX40 agonist ivuxolimab in advanced cancers. Some clones are missing from TCRdb's copy, which holds only in-frame ones; the method was immunoSEQ multiplex PCR. The data contain some 64,000 clones, 92% of them singletons. After removal of 6 bases from V and 10 bases from J, the junction contained 7 bases not matched to a gene. The germline CDR1 and CDR2 sequences are MNHEY and SVGAGI. This CDR3 is 13 amino acids long. The sequence derives from an adult with an advanced solid tumor such as melanoma, head and neck, liver or kidney cancer. The chain recombines TRBV6-5 with TRBJ1-3; 9 nucleotides line up with TRBD1. Material: CD4+ or CD8+ T cells sorted from blood, obtained in a trial of the OX40 agonist ivuxolimab. CDR3 nucleotides: TGTGCCAGCAGCCCGGGACAGGGTGGGACCATATATTTT. This encodes CASSPGQGGTIYF.